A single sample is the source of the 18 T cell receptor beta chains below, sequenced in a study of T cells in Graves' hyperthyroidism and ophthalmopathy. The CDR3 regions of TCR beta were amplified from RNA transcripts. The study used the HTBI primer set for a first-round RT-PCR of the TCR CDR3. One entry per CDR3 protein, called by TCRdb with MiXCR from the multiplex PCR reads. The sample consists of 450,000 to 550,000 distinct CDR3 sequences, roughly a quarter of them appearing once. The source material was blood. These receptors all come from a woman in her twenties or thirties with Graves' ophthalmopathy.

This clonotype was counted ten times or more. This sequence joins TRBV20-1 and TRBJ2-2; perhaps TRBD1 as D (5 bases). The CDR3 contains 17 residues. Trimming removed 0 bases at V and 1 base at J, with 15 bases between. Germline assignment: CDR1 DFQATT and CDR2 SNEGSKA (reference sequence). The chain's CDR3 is CSARDNLRGRNTGELFF. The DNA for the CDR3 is TGCAGTGCTAGAGATAATTTAAGGGGCCGGAACACCGGGGAGCTGTTTTTT.

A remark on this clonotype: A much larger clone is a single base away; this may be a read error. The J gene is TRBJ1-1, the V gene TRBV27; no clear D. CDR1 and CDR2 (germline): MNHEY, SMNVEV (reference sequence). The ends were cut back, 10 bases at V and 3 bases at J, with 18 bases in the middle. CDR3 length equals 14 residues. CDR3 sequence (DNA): TGTGCCATCAATTCGACCAACTTGGACACTGAAGCTTTCTTT. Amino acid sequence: CAINSTNLDTEAFF.

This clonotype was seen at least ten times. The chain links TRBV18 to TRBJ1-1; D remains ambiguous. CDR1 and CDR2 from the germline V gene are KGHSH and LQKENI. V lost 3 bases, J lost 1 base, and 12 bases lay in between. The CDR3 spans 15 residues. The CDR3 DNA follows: TGTGCCAGCTCACCGAATGTTTTGACGAACACTGAAGCTTTCTTT. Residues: CASSPNVLTNTEAFF.

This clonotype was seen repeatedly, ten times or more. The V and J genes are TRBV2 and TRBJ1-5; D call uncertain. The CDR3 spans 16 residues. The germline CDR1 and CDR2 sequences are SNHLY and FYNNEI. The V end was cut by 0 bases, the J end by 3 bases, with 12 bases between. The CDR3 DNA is TGTGCCAGCAGTGAAGCGCCGGGTGTTGACAATCAGCCCCAGCATTTT. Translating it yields CASSEAPGVDNQPQHF.

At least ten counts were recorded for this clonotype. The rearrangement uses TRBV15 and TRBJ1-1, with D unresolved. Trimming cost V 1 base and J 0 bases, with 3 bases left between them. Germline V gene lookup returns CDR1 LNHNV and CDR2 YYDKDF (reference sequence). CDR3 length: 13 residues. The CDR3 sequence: CATSRGVNTEAFF. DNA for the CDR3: TGTGCCACCAGCAGAGGGGTGAACACTGAAGCTTTCTTT. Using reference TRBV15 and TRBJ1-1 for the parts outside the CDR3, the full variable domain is DAMVIQNPRYQVTQFGKPVTLSCSQTLNHNVMYWYQQKSSQAPKLLFHYYDKDFNNEADTPDNFQSRRPNTSFCFLDIRSPGLGDTAMYLCATSRGVNTEAFFGQGTRLTVV.

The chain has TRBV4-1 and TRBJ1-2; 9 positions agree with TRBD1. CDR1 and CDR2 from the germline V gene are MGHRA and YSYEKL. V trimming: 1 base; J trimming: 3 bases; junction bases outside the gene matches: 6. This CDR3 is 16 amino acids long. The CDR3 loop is CASSQVGQGDYYGYTF. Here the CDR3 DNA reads TGCGCCAGCAGCCAAGTGGGACAGGGCGACTACTATGGCTACACCTTC.

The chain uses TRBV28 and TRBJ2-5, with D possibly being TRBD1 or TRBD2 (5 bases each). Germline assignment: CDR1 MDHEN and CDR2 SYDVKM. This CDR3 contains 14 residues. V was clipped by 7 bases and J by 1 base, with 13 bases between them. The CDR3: CASNPEGLQETQYF. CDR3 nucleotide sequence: TGTGCCAGCAATCCTGAGGGGCTCCAAGAGACCCAGTACTTC.

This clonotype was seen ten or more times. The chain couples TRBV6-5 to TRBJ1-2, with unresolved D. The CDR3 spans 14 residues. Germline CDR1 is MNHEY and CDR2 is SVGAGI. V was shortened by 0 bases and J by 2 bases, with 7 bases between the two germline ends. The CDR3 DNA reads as TGTGCCAGCAGTTACTCGGCGCCCAACTATGGCTACACCTTC. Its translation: CASSYSAPNYGYTF.

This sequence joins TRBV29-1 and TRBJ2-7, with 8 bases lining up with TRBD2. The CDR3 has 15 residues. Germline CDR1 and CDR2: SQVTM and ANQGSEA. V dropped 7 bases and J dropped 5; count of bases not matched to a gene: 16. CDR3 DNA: TGCAGCGGAGGTCCTGGAGCGGGAGATGTAAACGAGCAGTACTTC. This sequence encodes CSGGPGAGDVNEQYF.

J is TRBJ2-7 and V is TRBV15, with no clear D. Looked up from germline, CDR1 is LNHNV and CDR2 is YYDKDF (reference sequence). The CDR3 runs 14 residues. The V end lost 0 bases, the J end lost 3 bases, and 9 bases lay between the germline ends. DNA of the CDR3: TGTGCCACCAGCAGAGATAGGCTGGACTACGAGCAGTACTTC. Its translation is CATSRDRLDYEQYF.

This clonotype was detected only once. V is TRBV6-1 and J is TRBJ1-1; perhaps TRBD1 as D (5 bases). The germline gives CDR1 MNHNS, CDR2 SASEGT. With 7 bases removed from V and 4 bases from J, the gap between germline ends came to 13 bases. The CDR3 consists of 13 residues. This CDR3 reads CASTQEGSTEAFF. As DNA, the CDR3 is TGTGCCAGCACCCAGGAGGGGAGCACTGAAGCTTTCTTT.

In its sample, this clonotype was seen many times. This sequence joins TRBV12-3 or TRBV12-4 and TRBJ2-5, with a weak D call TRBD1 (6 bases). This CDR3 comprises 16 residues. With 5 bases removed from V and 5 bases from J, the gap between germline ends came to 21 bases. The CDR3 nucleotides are TGTGCCAGCAGTCCCCCCCCTGGGGGCAGGCGGGAGACCCAGTACTTC. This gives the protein CASSPPPGGRRETQYF.

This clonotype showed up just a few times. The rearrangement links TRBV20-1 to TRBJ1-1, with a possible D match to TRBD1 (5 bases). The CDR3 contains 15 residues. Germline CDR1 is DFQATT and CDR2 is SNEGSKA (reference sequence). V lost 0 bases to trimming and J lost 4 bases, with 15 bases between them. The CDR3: CSAREGVFGRTEAFF. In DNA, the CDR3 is TGCAGTGCTAGAGAGGGGGTGTTCGGTCGCACTGAAGCTTTCTTT.

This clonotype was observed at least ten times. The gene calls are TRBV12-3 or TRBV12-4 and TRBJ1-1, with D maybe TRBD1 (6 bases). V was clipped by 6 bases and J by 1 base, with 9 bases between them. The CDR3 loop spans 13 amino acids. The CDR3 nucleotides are TGTGCCAGCAGCATGACAGGGAACACTGAAGCTTTCTTT. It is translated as CASSMTGNTEAFF.

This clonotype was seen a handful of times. In DNA, the CDR3 is TGTGCCAGCAGTGGGGGGTTAGGACGGATCGAGAGCACAGATACGCAGTATTTT. Protein: CASSGGLGRIESTDTQYF. The chain joins TRBV28 to TRBJ2-3, with D maybe TRBD2 (6 bases). The CDR3 has 18 residues. V shed 5 bases and J shed 0 bases, with 21 bases lying between them. CDR1 and CDR2 from the germline V gene are MDHEN and SYDVKM. The whole variable domain, remainder taken from reference TRBV28 and TRBJ2-3, is DVKVTQSSRYLVKRTGEKVFLECVQDMDHENMFWYRQDPGLGLRLIYFSYDVKMKEKGDIPEGYSVSREKKERFSLILESASTNQTSMYLCASSGGLGRIESTDTQYFGPGTRLTVL.

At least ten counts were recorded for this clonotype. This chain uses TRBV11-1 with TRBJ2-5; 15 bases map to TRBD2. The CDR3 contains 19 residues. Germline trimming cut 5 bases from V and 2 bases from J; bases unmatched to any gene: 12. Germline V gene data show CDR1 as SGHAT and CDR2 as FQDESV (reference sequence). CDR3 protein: CASSRLLGLAGGSQETQYF. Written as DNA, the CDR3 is TGTGCCAGCAGCCGGCTTCTGGGACTAGCGGGGGGTTCTCAAGAGACCCAGTACTTC.

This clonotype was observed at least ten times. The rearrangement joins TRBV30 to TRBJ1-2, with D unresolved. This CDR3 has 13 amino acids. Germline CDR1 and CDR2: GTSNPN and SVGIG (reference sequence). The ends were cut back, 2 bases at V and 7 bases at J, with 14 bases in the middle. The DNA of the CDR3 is TGTGCCTGGAGTAGAAGGACCCACGGTGGCTACACCTTC. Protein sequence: CAWSRRTHGGYTF.

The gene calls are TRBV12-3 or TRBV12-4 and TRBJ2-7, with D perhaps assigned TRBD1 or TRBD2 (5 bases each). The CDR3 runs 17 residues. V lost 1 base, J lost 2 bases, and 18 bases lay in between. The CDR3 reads CASSLGVIQLGPYEQYF. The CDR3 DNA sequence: TGTGCCAGCAGTTTAGGGGTGATCCAGTTGGGACCCTACGAGCAGTACTTC.